This is a list of T cell receptor beta chains from one sample in a study of T cell changes during pregnancy in multiple sclerosis. Assay: immunoSEQ multiplex PCR; the TCRdb copy retains only in-frame clones and omits some. The sample consists of about 44,000 clones, approximately 96% of them appearing once. The specimen comprised peripheral blood, sampled in the second trimester of pregnancy. These receptors all stem from a female donor with multiple sclerosis, enrolled in a pregnancy study. Each CDR3 is given with its conserved first and last residue. The D gene is left open where the match is weak. Expanded clones get a size class; other rows say once, few or many, or leave the size out.

j_call v_call d_call clone_size cdr3_aa cdr3_nt
TRBJ1-2 TRBV4-1 TRBD1 . CASSPGTGPYGYTF TGCGCCAGCAGCCCCGGGACAGGACCCTATGGCTACACCTTC
TRBJ2-7 TRBV18 TRBD2 . CASSRAGANEQYF TGTGCCAGCTCCCGAGCGGGGGCCAACGAGCAGTACTTC
TRBJ2-2 TRBV7-3 TRBD1 . CASSLNRQGLNTGELFF TGTGCCAGCAGCCTAAATCGACAGGGATTAAACACCGGGGAGCTGTTTTTT
TRBJ1-5 TRBV28 . . CASSPPLGVGQPQHF TGTGCCAGCAGCCCCCCATTAGGGGTGGGTCAGCCCCAGCATTTT
TRBJ2-7 TRBV7-6 TRBD2 once CASSRTTGGSYEQYF TGTGCCAGCAGCCGGACGACGGGAGGGTCCTACGAGCAGTACTTC
TRBJ1-4 TRBV18 . . CASSPSGGDEKLFF TGTGCCAGCTCACCGTCGGGGGGGGACGAAAAACTGTTTTTT
TRBJ1-1 TRBV20-1 . . CSAYSNTEAFF TGCAGCGCCTACAGTAACACTGAAGCTTTCTTT
TRBJ2-1 TRBV2 TRBD2 . CARSGLAGGHNEQFF TGTGCCAGAAGCGGCCTAGCGGGGGGCCACAATGAGCAGTTCTTC
TRBJ2-1 TRBV6-4 TRBD1 . CASSVEEDRDPYNEQFF TGTGCCAGCAGTGTGGAGGAGGACAGGGACCCCTACAATGAGCAGTTCTTC
TRBJ2-1 TRBV14 TRBD1 once CASSQETGFNEQFF TGTGCCAGCAGCCAAGAGACAGGGTTCAATGAGCAGTTCTTC
TRBJ2-2 TRBV4-2 TRBD1 . CASSQGLGTGSGELFF TGTGCCAGCAGCCAAGGGCTCGGGACAGGGTCCGGGGAGCTGTTTTTT
TRBJ2-5 TRBV6-6 TRBD1 . CASSSPRDRGQETQYF TGTGCCAGCAGTTCTCCCCGGGACAGGGGGCAGGAGACCCAGTACTTC
TRBJ1-1 TRBV2 . . CASSESGRWGNTEAFF TGTGCCAGCAGTGAGAGCGGCCGGTGGGGTAACACTGAAGCTTTCTTT
TRBJ1-2 TRBV7-2 . . CASSLVVSAGGYTF TGTGCCAGCAGCTTAGTAGTGTCCGCGGGAGGCTACACCTTC
TRBJ1-6 TRBV5-4 . few CASSVSGKGSPLHF TGTGCCAGCAGCGTTAGTGGGAAGGGGTCACCCCTCCACTTT
TRBJ2-1 TRBV7-8 TRBD2 . CASSLMTSGGFEQFF TGTGCCAGCAGCTTAATGACTAGCGGGGGGTTTGAGCAGTTCTTC
TRBJ1-5 TRBV6-4 . . CASSVSDNQPQHF TGTGCCAGCTCGGTCTCCGACAATCAGCCCCAGCATTTT
TRBJ1-2 TRBV4-3 . . CASVRVGLNYGYTF TGCGCCAGCGTCAGGGTGGGCTTGAACTATGGCTACACCTTC
TRBJ2-7 TRBV13 TRBD1 . CASSLPGQGEEQYF TGTGCCAGCAGCCTACCGGGACAGGGGGAAGAGCAGTACTTC
TRBJ2-2 TRBV7-9 TRBD2 . CASSLYLAGTGELFF TGTGCCAGCAGCTTATACCTAGCGGGCACCGGGGAGCTGTTTTTT
TRBJ1-5 TRBV7-9 TRBD1 . CASSLQGGQPQHF TGTGCCAGCAGCTTACAGGGGGGTCAGCCCCAGCATTTT
TRBJ2-7 TRBV5-1 . . CASSLRRAVQTSSYEQYF TGCGCCAGCAGCTTGAGGCGGGCAGTCCAGACGAGCTCCTACGAGCAGTACTTC
TRBJ2-1 TRBV6-6 TRBD1 once CASSYDRGYEQFF TGTGCCAGCAGTTACGACAGGGGTTATGAGCAGTTCTTC
TRBJ2-5 TRBV2 TRBD1 . CASSNRGPMEQYF TGTGCCAGCAGTAACAGGGGCCCTATGGAGCAGTACTTC
TRBJ1-4 TRBV4-2 TRBD1 . CASSQEQGGKLFF TGTGCCAGCAGCCAAGAGCAGGGGGGAAAACTGTTTTTT
TRBJ2-7 TRBV28 TRBD1 . CASRSTGGSHEQYF TGTGCCAGCAGATCTACAGGGGGCTCCCACGAGCAGTACTTC
TRBJ1-1 TRBV7-2 . . CASSLTGGLGTEAFF TGTGCCAGCAGTTTAACGGGGGGGCTGGGGACTGAAGCTTTCTTT
TRBJ1-1 TRBV14 TRBD1 . CASSQDVGRGYTEAFF TGTGCCAGCAGCCAAGATGTGGGCAGGGGGTACACTGAAGCTTTCTTT
TRBJ2-7 TRBV27 . . CASSRSVSPYEQYF TGTGCCAGCAGCCGAAGCGTAAGCCCCTACGAGCAGTACTTC
TRBJ1-2 TRBV18 . . CASSRGGRDYGYTF TGTGCCAGCTCAAGAGGGGGTAGAGACTATGGCTACACCTTC
TRBJ1-1 TRBV11-2 . . CASSLGWGPEGEAFF TGTGCCAGCAGCTTGGGGTGGGGGCCAGAGGGTGAAGCTTTCTTT
TRBJ2-1 TRBV4-2 . . CASSQEFGRGIGEQFF TGTGCCAGCAGCCAAGAATTCGGCAGAGGGATAGGTGAGCAGTTCTTC
TRBJ1-6 TRBV9 . once CASSDPGTPNSPLHF TGTGCCAGCAGCGACCCCGGGACACCTAATTCACCCCTCCACTTT
TRBJ1-5 TRBV7-8 TRBD1 once CASSFGTGGMSNQPQHF TGTGCCAGCAGCTTCGGGACAGGGGGCATGAGCAATCAGCCCCAGCATTTT
TRBJ1-4 TRBV7-9 TRBD1 . CASSQTGFEKLFF TGTGCCAGCAGCCAGACAGGGTTTGAAAAACTGTTTTTT
TRBJ2-5 TRBV15 TRBD1 . CATSGYRGQETQYF TGTGCCACCAGCGGATACAGGGGGCAGGAGACCCAGTACTTC
TRBJ1-4 TRBV18 TRBD1 . CASSPRDSFNEKLFF TGTGCCAGCTCACCCCGGGACAGCTTTAATGAAAAACTGTTTTTT